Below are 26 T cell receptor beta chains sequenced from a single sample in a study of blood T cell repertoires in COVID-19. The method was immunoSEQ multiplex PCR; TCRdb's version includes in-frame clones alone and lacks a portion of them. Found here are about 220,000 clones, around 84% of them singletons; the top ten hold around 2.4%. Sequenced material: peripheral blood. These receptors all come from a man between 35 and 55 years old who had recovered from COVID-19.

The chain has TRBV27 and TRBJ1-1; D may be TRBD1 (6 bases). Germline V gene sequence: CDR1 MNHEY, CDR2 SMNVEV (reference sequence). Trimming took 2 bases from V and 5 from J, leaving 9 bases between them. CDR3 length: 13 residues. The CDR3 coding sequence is TGTGCCAGCAGTTTAAACAGGGATACTGAAGCTTTCTTT. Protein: CASSLNRDTEAFF.

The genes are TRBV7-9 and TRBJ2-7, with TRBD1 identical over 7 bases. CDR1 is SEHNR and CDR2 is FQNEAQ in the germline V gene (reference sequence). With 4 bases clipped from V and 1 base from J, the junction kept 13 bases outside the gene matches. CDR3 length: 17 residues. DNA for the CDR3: TGTGCCAGCAGCTCCCCAGTACCCGGGACAGCGTCCTACGAGCAGTACTTC. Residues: CASSSPVPGTASYEQYF.

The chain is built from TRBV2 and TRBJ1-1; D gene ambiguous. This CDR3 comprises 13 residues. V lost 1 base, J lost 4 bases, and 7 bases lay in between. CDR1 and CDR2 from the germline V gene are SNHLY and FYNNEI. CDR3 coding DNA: TGTGCCAGCAGTGAAGAGTCGGGCACTGAAGCTTTCTTT. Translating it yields CASSEESGTEAFF.

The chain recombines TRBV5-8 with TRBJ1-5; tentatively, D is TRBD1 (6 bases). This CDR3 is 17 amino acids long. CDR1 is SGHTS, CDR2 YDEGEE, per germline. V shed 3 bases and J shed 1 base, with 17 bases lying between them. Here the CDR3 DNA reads TGTGCCAGCAGCTATGGGGGGGGCAGTGGGAGCAATCAGCCCCAGCATTTT. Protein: CASSYGGGSGSNQPQHF. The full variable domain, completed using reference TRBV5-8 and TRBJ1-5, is EAGVTQSPTHLIKTRGQQATLRCSPISGHTSVYWYQQALGLGLQFLLWYDEGEERNRGNFPPRFSGRQFPNYSSELNVNALELEDSALYLCASSYGGGSGSNQPQHFGDGTRLSIL.

For the CDR3, the DNA is TGTGCCAGTTTTGGACAGCTAAACACTGAAGCTTTCTTT. Translated, it gives CASFGQLNTEAFF. This chain connects TRBV19 to TRBJ1-1, with D possibly matching TRBD1 (6 bases). Germline assignment: CDR1 LNHDA and CDR2 SQIVND (reference sequence). Trimming pared 8 bases from V and 2 bases from J, leaving 12 bases between. This CDR3 is built from 13 residues.

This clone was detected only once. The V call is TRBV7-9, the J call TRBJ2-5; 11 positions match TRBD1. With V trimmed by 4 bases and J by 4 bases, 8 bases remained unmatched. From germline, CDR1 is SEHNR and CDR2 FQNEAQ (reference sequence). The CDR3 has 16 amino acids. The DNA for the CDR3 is TGTGCCAGCAGCTACTGGACAGGGGGCGAGACAGAGACCCAGTACTTC. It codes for CASSYWTGGETETQYF.

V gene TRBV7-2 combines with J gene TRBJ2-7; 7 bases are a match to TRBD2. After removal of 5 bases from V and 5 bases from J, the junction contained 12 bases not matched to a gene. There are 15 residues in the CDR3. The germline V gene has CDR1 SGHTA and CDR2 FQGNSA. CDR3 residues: CASSHPPAGINEQYF. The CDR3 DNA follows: TGTGCCAGCAGCCACCCCCCAGCGGGGATCAACGAGCAGTACTTC.

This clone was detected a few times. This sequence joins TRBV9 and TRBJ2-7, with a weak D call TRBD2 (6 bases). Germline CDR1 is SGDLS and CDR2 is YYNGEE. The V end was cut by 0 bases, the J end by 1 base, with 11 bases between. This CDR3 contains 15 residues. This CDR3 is CASSVGEGGSYEQYF. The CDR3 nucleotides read TGTGCCAGCAGCGTAGGCGAGGGAGGTTCCTACGAGCAGTACTTC.

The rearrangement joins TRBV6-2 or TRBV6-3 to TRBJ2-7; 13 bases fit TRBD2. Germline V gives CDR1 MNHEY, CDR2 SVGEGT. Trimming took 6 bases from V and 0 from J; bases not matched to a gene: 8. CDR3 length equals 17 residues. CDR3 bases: TGTGCCAGCAGCCTTGAGACTAGCGGGAGGTACTCCTACGAGCAGTACTTC. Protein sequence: CASSLETSGRYSYEQYF.

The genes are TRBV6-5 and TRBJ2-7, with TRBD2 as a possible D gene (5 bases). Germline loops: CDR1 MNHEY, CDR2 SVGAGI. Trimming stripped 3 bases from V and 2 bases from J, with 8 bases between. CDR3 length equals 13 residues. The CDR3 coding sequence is TGTGCCAGCAGTTATCCGGGGACCTACGAGCAGTACTTC. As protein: CASSYPGTYEQYF.

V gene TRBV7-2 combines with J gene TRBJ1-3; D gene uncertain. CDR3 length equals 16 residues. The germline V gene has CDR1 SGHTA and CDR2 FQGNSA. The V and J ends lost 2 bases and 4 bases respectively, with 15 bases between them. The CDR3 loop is CASSLWQVSAGNTIYF. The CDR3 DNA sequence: TGTGCCAGCAGCTTATGGCAGGTGTCAGCCGGAAACACCATATATTTT. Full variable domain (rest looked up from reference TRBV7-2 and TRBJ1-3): GAGVSQSPSNKVTEKGKDVELRCDPISGHTALYWYRQSLGQGLEFLIYFQGNSAPDKSGLPSDRFSAERTGGSVSTLTIQRTQQEDSAVYLCASSLWQVSAGNTIYFGEGSWLTVV.

The CDR3 coding sequence is TGTGCCAGCAGCTCCTTTGACAGAATATACAATGAGCAGTTCTTC. Its protein product is CASSSFDRIYNEQFF. V and J are TRBV11-3 and TRBJ2-1; TRBD1 might be the D (5 bases). CDR1 is SGHNT, CDR2 YENEEA, per germline. This CDR3 is 15 amino acids long. Deletions cut 4 bases from V and 4 bases from J, with 14 bases between.

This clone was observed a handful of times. CDR3 loop: CASSWTGDNYGYTF. In nucleotides, the CDR3 is TGTGCCAGCAGCTGGACAGGGGATAACTATGGCTACACCTTC. This chain joins TRBV5-5 and TRBJ1-2, with TRBD1 matching 9 bases. The CDR3 has 14 residues. CDR1 is SGHKS and CDR2 is YYEKEE in the germline V gene (reference sequence). V lost 3 bases and J lost 1; bases outside the gene matches: 1.

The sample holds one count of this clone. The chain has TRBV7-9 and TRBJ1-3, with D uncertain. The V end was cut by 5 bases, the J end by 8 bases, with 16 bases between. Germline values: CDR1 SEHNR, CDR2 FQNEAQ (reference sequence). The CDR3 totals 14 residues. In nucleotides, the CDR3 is TGTGCCAGCAGCCCACCTAATCTCGTCGACACCATATATTTT. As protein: CASSPPNLVDTIYF.

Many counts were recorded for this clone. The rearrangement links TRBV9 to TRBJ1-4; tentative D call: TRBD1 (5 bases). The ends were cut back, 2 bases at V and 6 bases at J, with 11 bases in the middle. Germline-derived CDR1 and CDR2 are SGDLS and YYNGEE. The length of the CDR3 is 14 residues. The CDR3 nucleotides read TGTGCCAGCAGCGTTCGGGGGTCCGATGAAAAACTGTTTTTT. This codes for CASSVRGSDEKLFF. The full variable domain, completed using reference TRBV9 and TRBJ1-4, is DSGVTQTPKHLITATGQRVTLRCSPRSGDLSVYWYQQSLDQGLQFLIQYYNGEERAKGNILERFSAQQFPDLHSELNLSSLELGDSALYFCASSVRGSDEKLFFGSGTQLSVL.

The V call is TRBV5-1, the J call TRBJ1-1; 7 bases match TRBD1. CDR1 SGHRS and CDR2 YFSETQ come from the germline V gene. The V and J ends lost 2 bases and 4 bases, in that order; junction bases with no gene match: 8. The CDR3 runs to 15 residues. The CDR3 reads CASSLADRASTEAFF. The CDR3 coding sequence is TGCGCCAGCAGCTTAGCCGACAGGGCTAGCACTGAAGCTTTCTTT.

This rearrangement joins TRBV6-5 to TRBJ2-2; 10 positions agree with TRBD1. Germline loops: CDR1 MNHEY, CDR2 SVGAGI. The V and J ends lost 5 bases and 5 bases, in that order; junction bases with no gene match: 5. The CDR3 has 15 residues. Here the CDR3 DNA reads TGTGCCAGCAGTAGGACAGGGGGTTGGACCGGGGAGCTGTTTTTT. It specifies CASSRTGGWTGELFF.

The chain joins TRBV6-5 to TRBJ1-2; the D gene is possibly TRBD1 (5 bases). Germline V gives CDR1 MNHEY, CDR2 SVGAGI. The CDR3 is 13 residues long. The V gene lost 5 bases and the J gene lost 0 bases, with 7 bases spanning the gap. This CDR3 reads CASSRGSNYGYTF. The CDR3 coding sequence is TGTGCCAGCAGTAGGGGTTCTAACTATGGCTACACCTTC.

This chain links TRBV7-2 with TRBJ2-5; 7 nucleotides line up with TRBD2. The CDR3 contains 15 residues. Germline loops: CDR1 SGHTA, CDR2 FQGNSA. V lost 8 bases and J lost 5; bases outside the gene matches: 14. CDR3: CASALVASGRETQYF. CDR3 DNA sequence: TGTGCCAGCGCCCTCGTCGCTAGCGGCAGGGAGACCCAGTACTTC. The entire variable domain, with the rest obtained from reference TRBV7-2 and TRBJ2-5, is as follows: GAGVSQSPSNKVTEKGKDVELRCDPISGHTALYWYRQSLGQGLEFLIYFQGNSAPDKSGLPSDRFSAERTGGSVSTLTIQRTQQEDSAVYLCASALVASGRETQYFGPGTRLLVL.

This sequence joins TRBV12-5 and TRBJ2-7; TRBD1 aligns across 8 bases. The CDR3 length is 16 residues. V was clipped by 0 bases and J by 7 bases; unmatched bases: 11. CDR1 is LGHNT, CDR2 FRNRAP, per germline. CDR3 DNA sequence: TGTGCTAGTGGTTTGGTCGTCGGCAGGGGGCGGGAAGAGCAGTACTTC. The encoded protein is CASGLVVGRGREEQYF.

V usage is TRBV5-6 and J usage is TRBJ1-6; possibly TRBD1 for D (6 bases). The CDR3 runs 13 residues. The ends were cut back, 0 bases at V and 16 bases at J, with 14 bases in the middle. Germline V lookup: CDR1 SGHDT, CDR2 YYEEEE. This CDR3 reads CASSLEQGLFLHF. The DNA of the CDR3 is TGTGCCAGCAGCTTGGAACAGGGTCTGTTTCTCCACTTT.

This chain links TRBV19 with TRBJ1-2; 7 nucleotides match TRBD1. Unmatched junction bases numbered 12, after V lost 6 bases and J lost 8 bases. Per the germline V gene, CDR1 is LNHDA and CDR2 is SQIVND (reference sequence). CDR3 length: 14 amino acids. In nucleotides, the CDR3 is TGTGCCAGTAGGGGAGACAGGGTGACGAGCGGCTACACCTTC. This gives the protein CASRGDRVTSGYTF.

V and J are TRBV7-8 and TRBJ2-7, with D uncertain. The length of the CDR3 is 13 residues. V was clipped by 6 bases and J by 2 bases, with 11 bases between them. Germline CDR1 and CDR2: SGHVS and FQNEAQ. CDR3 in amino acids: CASSPLAPYEQYF. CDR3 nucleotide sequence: TGTGCCAGCAGTCCCCTGGCCCCCTACGAGCAGTACTTC.

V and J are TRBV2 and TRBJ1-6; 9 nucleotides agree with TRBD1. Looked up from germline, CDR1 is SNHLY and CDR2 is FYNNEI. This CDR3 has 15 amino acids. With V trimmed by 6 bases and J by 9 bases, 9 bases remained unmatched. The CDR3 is CASRTGTGQTSPLHF. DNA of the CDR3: TGTGCCAGCAGAACCGGGACAGGGCAAACTTCACCCCTCCACTTT. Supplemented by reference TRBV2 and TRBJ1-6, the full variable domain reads EPEVTQTPSHQVTQMGQEVILRCVPISNHLYFYWYRQILGQKVEFLVSFYNNEISEKSEIFDDQFSVERPDGSNFTLKIRSTKLEDSAMYFCASRTGTGQTSPLHFGNGTRLTVT.

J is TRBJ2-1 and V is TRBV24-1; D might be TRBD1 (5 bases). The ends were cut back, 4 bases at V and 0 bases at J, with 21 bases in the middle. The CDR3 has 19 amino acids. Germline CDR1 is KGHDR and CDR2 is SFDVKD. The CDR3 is CATSDSRPSGPSSYNEQFF. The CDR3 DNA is TGTGCCACCAGTGACTCCAGGCCTTCAGGGCCGAGCTCCTACAATGAGCAGTTCTTC.

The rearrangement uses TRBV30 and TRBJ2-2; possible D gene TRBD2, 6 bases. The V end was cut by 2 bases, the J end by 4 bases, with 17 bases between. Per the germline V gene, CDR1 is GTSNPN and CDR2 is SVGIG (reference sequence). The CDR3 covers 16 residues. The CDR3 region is CAWSIIGPGVTGELFF. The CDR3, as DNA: TGTGCCTGGAGTATAATCGGACCGGGAGTCACCGGGGAGCTGTTTTTT.